The clone carrying this TCR beta chain was recorded only once. This specimen belongs to a study of blood T cell repertoires in COVID-19. Study summary: Whether acute or convalescent, the COVID-19 samples came from the United States, Italy and Spain. T cells, B-cell-depleted T cells, or PBMCs provided the cDNA or gDNA that served as material.

In the original analysis: For nucleated cells, counts were estimated from reference gene primer amplification. Repertoires were generated with immunoSEQ multiplex PCR, while TCRdb's copy carries only in-frame clones and drops some. The V and J calls and clone size were taken over from that table, and D and trimming were inferred from the DNA. Of roughly 53,000 clones in the sample, about three quarters were seen once. Germline V gene lookup returns CDR1 LNHDA and CDR2 SQIVND (reference sequence). This CDR3 is built from 15 residues. The V end was cut by 4 bases, the J end by 3 bases, with 15 bases between.

Sequencing was done on a sample of peripheral blood. V is TRBV19 and J is TRBJ1-1; weak D call: TRBD1 (6 bases). The origin of this receptor is an older man with active or convalescent COVID-19. As DNA, the CDR3 is TGTGCCAGTAGTAGAAGGGGCGGGGGCTACACTGAAGCTTTCTTT. Amino acids: CASSRRGGGYTEAFF.